These 4 T cell receptor beta chains share one sample of origin, sequenced in a study of cytomegalovirus exposure and HLA in healthy donors. PCR used 60 Vbeta primers and 13 Jbeta primers. TCRdb's copy holds only in-frame clones and misses some; the assay was immunoSEQ multiplex PCR. The sample holds about 77,000 clones, about three quarters seen once. Sequencing used PBMCs. Receptors originate from a man aged 40-49 years in good health and CMV-seronegative.

The chain uses TRBV27 and TRBJ2-5; possibly TRBD2 for D (6 bases). CDR1 is MNHEY, CDR2 SMNVEV, per germline (reference sequence). V dropped 5 bases and J dropped 7 bases, with 14 bases sitting between them. The CDR3 spans 13 residues. Here the CDR3 DNA reads TGTGCCAGCAGTGAACCCGGGGGAAGGACCCAGTACTTC. Protein product: CASSEPGGRTQYF.

The rearrangement links TRBV27 to TRBJ2-5; 8 nucleotides align to TRBD1. The CDR3 has 13 residues. Trimming took 3 bases from V and 3 from J; bases not matched to a gene: 0. Germline values: CDR1 MNHEY, CDR2 SMNVEV (reference sequence). The CDR3 protein is CASSLTGEETQYF. The DNA for the CDR3 is TGTGCCAGCAGTTTGACAGGGGAAGAGACCCAGTACTTC.

The chain combines TRBV7-9 with TRBJ2-5, with D uncertain. Germline V gene sequence: CDR1 SEHNR, CDR2 FQNEAQ (reference sequence). The CDR3 extends over 13 amino acids. V dropped 0 bases and J dropped 4 bases, with 6 bases sitting between them. CDR3 DNA sequence: TGTGCCAGCAGCTTAGCGCGGTTAGAGACCCAGTACTTC. Translating it yields CASSLARLETQYF. Looking up the rest from reference TRBV7-9 and TRBJ2-5 gives the full variable domain: DTGVSQNPRHKITKRGQNVTFRCDPISEHNRLYWYRQTLGQGPEFLTYFQNEAQLEKSRLLSDRFSAERPKGSFSTLEIQRTEQGDSAMYLCASSLARLETQYFGPGTRLLVL.

The chain is built from TRBV25-1 and TRBJ1-4; D may be TRBD1 (6 bases). V gave up 1 base and J gave up 8 bases, with 17 bases separating them. The germline gives CDR1 MGHDK, CDR2 SYGVNS. The CDR3 contains 16 residues. The CDR3 DNA is TGTGCCAGCAGTGAATGGTTCGGACAGTCCAGAGAAAAACTGTTTTTT. Protein: CASSEWFGQSREKLFF.